The 6 T cell receptor beta chains in this list originate from one sample, sequenced in a study of cytomegalovirus exposure and HLA in healthy donors. It was with 60 Vbeta and 13 Jbeta primers that the PCR ran. Repertoires were generated with immunoSEQ multiplex PCR, while TCRdb's copy carries only in-frame clones and drops some. The sample has fewer than 150,000 clones, approximately 85% seen once. Sequencing was performed on PBMCs. These receptors were obtained from a woman under 40 in good health and CMV-seropositive.

The chain couples TRBV9 to TRBJ1-3, with D possibly matching TRBD1 (5 bases). The CDR3 loop spans 17 amino acids. The V end lost 4 bases, the J end lost 2 bases, and 19 bases lay between the germline ends. Germline V gene sequence: CDR1 SGDLS, CDR2 YYNGEE. DNA of the CDR3: TGTGCCAGCAGCTCCCACCCGACGCGGGGGACTGGAAACACCATATATTTT. Translation: CASSSHPTRGTGNTIYF.

The chain recombines TRBV7-3 with TRBJ2-3; D perhaps matches TRBD1 (5 bases). This CDR3 comprises 14 residues. Between the trimmed V and J ends, which lost 4 bases and 4 bases, there was a span of 12 bases. CDR1 SGHTA and CDR2 FQGTGA come from the germline V gene. The CDR3: CASSSPGPPDTQYF. The CDR3 nucleotides are TGTGCCAGCAGCTCCCCAGGGCCTCCAGATACGCAGTATTTT.

Only one count was recorded for this clone. V gene TRBV5-1 combines with J gene TRBJ2-2; no reliable D call. CDR3 length equals 14 residues. Germline assignment: CDR1 SGHRS and CDR2 YFSETQ. V lost 1 base and J 2 bases, leaving 6 bases between the germline ends. CDR3 DNA sequence: TGCGCCAGCAGCTTGACCACTAACACCGGGGAGCTGTTTTTT. It codes for CASSLTTNTGELFF.

The V call is TRBV7-9, the J call TRBJ2-1, with TRBD2 matching over 12 bases. Germline V gene sequence: CDR1 SEHNR, CDR2 FQNEAQ (reference sequence). The CDR3 extends over 18 amino acids. V lost 6 bases to trimming and J lost 6 bases; unmatched junction nucleotides: 15. The CDR3 nucleotides read TGTGCCAGCAGACCCCCATTTAGGACTAGCGGGAAGGGCAATGAGCAGTTCTTC. As protein: CASRPPFRTSGKGNEQFF.

About this clone itself: Germline is not matched at one junction end, which may reflect a read error. The rearrangement links TRBV13 to TRBJ1-1; possibly TRBD1 for D (6 bases). Germline V CDR1 and CDR2: PRHDT, FYEKMQ (reference sequence). The CDR3 is 16 amino acids. The CDR3 loop is CASSFQRGGMNIEAFF. The CDR3 DNA reads as TGTGCCAGCAGCTTCCAAAGGGGGGGAATGAACATTGAAGCTTTCTTT.

V and J are TRBV6-1 and TRBJ2-4; D remains ambiguous. Germline CDR1 MNHNS, CDR2 SASEGT. The CDR3 totals 14 residues. Trimming took off 0 bases at V and 0 bases at J, with 3 bases between the two ends. CDR3 DNA: TGTGCCAGCAGTGAAGCCGGAGCCAAAAACATTCAGTACTTC. It specifies CASSEAGAKNIQYF.